The T cell receptor (beta chain) described here comes from a study of early T cells in non-severe SARS-CoV-2 infection. In the study overall: Sequenced material consisted of bulk RNA (from unsorted whole blood), and chains were unpaired.

Separate cDNA molecules each had unique molecular identifiers attached to them. Using its own MiXCR run on the 5' RACE reads, TCRdb lists one record per CDR3 protein. Of 75,000 to 100,000 distinct CDR3 sequences listed, about 15% are singletons. V lost 3 bases and J lost 5, with 17 bases in between. Germline values: CDR1 SGDLS, CDR2 YYNGEE. CDR3 length: 15 amino acids. Only a few counts were recorded for this clonotype. Its matching antigen is unknown. Findings of the study overall: The VDJdb matching leaned toward anti-spike CD8 responses and overlooked private and CD4 specificities.

The chain joins TRBV9 to TRBJ2-5; tentative D call: TRBD2 (6 bases). Source material: whole blood. The TCR was taken from an adult who was a healthcare worker with PCR-confirmed SARS-CoV-2 infection or an uninfected control (not recorded which). The CDR3 loop is CASSAREQTRETQYF. The CDR3 DNA reads as TGTGCCAGCAGCGCCCGGGAGCAGACTCGGGAGACCCAGTACTTC.